What follows are 17 T cell receptor beta chains derived from one specimen sequenced in a study of molecular identifiers for immune sequencing clone quantification. MiXCR, applied by TCRdb to the PCR reads, yields one record per CDR3 protein. The profile shows thousands of distinct CDR3 sequences, 13% to 15% of them singletons. Source material: naive CD8+ T cells from blood, with Jurkat cell RNA spiked in. As to subset: FACS-sorted CD8+CD4-CCR7+CD45RA+ naive T cells. Receptors originate from a human donor in good health. Some libraries in this study had Jurkat cell RNA spiked in.

This clonotype showed up many times. J is TRBJ2-1 and V is TRBV20-1; D gene unclear. CDR3 length equals 14 residues. V lost 3 bases, J lost 2 bases, and 11 bases lay in between. From germline, CDR1 is DFQATT and CDR2 SNEGSKA (reference sequence). CDR3 protein: CSARAPGAYNEQFF. The CDR3 region has the DNA TGCAGTGCTAGGGCGCCGGGCGCCTACAATGAGCAGTTCTTC.

By its share, this clonotype is medium-sized. This sequence joins TRBV30 and TRBJ2-3, with D possibly TRBD2 on 5 matching bases. V was clipped by 0 bases and J by 1 base, with 11 bases between them. This CDR3 is 15 amino acids long. Germline V gene lookup returns CDR1 GTSNPN and CDR2 SVGIG (reference sequence). The CDR3: CAWSVVGGGTDTQYF. The CDR3 DNA reads as TGTGCCTGGAGTGTAGTCGGAGGAGGCACAGATACGCAGTATTTT.

By sample fraction, this clonotype is medium-sized. V gene TRBV9 combines with J gene TRBJ2-3; 9 bases are shared with TRBD2. Germline lookup yields CDR1 SGDLS and CDR2 YYNGEE. The CDR3 spans 16 residues. The V and J ends lost 3 bases and 2 bases, in that order; junction bases with no gene match: 7. Here the CDR3 DNA reads TGTGCCAGCAGCGGAGTAGCGGGGGCCTACACAGATACGCAGTATTTT. Translated, it gives CASSGVAGAYTDTQYF.

In this sample, this clonotype turned up a few times. The chain carries TRBV6-5 and TRBJ1-1, with D perhaps matching TRBD1 (5 bases). Trimming removed 4 bases at V and 1 base at J, with 10 bases between. CDR1 MNHEY and CDR2 SVGAGI come from the germline V gene. The CDR3 sequence is 14 residues long. The CDR3 sequence: CASSFFQGNTEAFF. The CDR3 nucleotides are TGTGCCAGCAGTTTTTTTCAGGGGAACACTGAAGCTTTCTTT.

This clonotype was counted between two and nine times. Just one base apart from a much larger clone, this may be a read error. This chain uses TRBV19 with TRBJ1-1; D uncertain. The CDR3 length is 14 residues. Trimming removed 5 bases from V and 7 bases from J, with 17 bases in between. The germline gives CDR1 LNHDA, CDR2 SQIVND (reference sequence). The DNA for the CDR3 is TGTGCCAGTAGTGCCCTCGTGGGGATCAATGAAGCTTTCTTT. Translated, it gives CASSALVGINEAFF.

This clonotype is judged medium-sized (0.01 to 0.1%). The J gene is TRBJ2-7, the V gene TRBV2, with D tentatively TRBD1 or TRBD2 (5 bases each). V gave up 3 bases and J gave up 5 bases, with 17 bases separating them. Looked up from germline, CDR1 is SNHLY and CDR2 is FYNNEI. The length of the CDR3 is 15 residues. CDR3 DNA: TGTGCCAGCAGTGACCCGGGACCTGGCGGCCACGAGCAGTACTTC. Protein: CASSDPGPGGHEQYF. Complete variable domain (other parts from reference TRBV2 and TRBJ2-7): EPEVTQTPSHQVTQMGQEVILRCVPISNHLYFYWYRQILGQKVEFLVSFYNNEISEKSEIFDDQFSVERPDGSNFTLKIRSTKLEDSAMYFCASSDPGPGGHEQYFGPGTRLTVT.

The chain combines TRBV25-1 with TRBJ2-7; 14 nucleotides line up with TRBD2. V was clipped by 2 bases and J by 6 bases; unmatched bases: 9. Per germline, CDR1 MGHDK and CDR2 SYGVNS. The CDR3 spans 17 residues. CDR3 sequence: CASSEGGTSGRSREQYF. CDR3 bases: TGTGCCAGCAGTGAAGGGGGGACTAGCGGGAGAAGTCGCGAGCAGTACTTC.

V gene TRBV27 combines with J gene TRBJ2-7, with 10 bases identical to TRBD2. The V gene end was trimmed by 8 bases and the J gene end by 2 bases; junction bases not matched to a gene: 0. Per the germline V gene, CDR1 is MNHEY and CDR2 is SMNVEV (reference sequence). The CDR3 runs 12 residues. The chain's CDR3 is CASGLAAYEQYF. The CDR3 DNA sequence: TGTGCCAGCGGACTAGCGGCCTACGAGCAGTACTTC.

This clonotype has at least ten counts. The chain couples TRBV19 to TRBJ2-1, with D perhaps being TRBD1 or TRBD2 (6 bases each). Trimming removed 6 bases at V and 9 bases at J, with 21 bases between. The length of the CDR3 is 15 residues. Germline values: CDR1 LNHDA, CDR2 SQIVND (reference sequence). CDR3 sequence: CASRPVPGAPPEQFF. DNA for the CDR3: TGTGCCAGTAGGCCAGTCCCGGGGGCGCCCCCTGAGCAGTTCTTC.

As to this clonotype: This may stem from a read error, because a much larger clone lies one nucleotide away. The V and J genes are TRBV5-6 and TRBJ2-7, with no clear D. CDR3 size: 14 residues. The germline V gene encodes CDR1 SGHDT and CDR2 YYEEEE. CDR3 in amino acids: CASSFVRNSCEQYF. For the CDR3, the DNA is TGTGCCAGCAGCTTCGTCAGAAATTCCTGCGAGCAGTACTTC.

This clonotype was seen many times. V gene TRBV27 combines with J gene TRBJ2-7; 8 bases map to TRBD1. The CDR3 contains 14 residues. CDR1 and CDR2 from the germline V gene are MNHEY and SMNVEV (reference sequence). The ends lost 6 bases at V and 4 bases at J; junction bases unmatched: 8. The CDR3 loop is CASRPYRGWYEQYF. In DNA, the CDR3 is TGTGCCAGCAGACCATACAGGGGGTGGTACGAGCAGTACTTC.

By frequency in the sample, this clonotype is medium-sized. This chain joins TRBV7-9 and TRBJ2-4; TRBD1 agrees at 11 bases. CDR1 is SEHNR and CDR2 is FQNEAQ in the germline V gene (reference sequence). There are 21 residues in the CDR3. The ends lost 1 base at V and 4 bases at J; junction bases unmatched: 18. CDR3 DNA sequence: TGTGCCAGCAGCTTAGAAGAGATTCTCGGACAGGGGGCTCCCTGGAAAAACATTCAGTACTTC. It translates to CASSLEEILGQGAPWKNIQYF.

By sample share, this clonotype is medium-sized (0.01 to 0.1%). This chain joins TRBV7-9 and TRBJ2-7; the D gene could be TRBD1 or TRBD2 (5 bases each). Germline lookup yields CDR1 SEHNR and CDR2 FQNEAQ (reference sequence). The CDR3 is 17 amino acids. The V gene lost 4 bases and the J gene lost 3 bases, with 22 bases spanning the gap. CDR3 DNA: TGTGCCAGCAGCTCCCAGGCTGGTGGGGGACGGTACTACGAGCAGTACTTC. It codes for CASSSQAGGGRYYEQYF.

This clonotype was detected many times. The rearrangement uses TRBV12-3 or TRBV12-4 and TRBJ2-3; D is ambiguous. The CDR3 consists of 15 residues. V lost 7 bases, J lost 2 bases, and 16 bases lay in between. CDR3 loop: CASNPLGVSTDTQYF. The CDR3 nucleotides are TGTGCCAGCAATCCGCTTGGAGTGTCCACAGATACGCAGTATTTT.

In this sample, this clonotype turned up many times. The V and J genes are TRBV6-1 and TRBJ2-7, with 8 nucleotides matching TRBD2. The CDR3 has 21 residues. Germline CDR1 and CDR2: MNHNS and SASEGT. V was pared by 3 bases and J by 0 bases, with 22 bases of the junction left unmatched. This CDR3 is CASSEDSHWREVFASSYEQYF. The CDR3 region has the DNA TGTGCCAGCAGTGAGGACTCCCATTGGCGGGAGGTATTCGCCAGCTCCTACGAGCAGTACTTC.

This clonotype came up many times. This chain uses TRBV9 with TRBJ2-2; the D is unclear. The CDR3 has 13 amino acids. Germline-derived CDR1 and CDR2 are SGDLS and YYNGEE. V was shortened by 3 bases and J by 6 bases, with 9 bases between the two germline ends. The DNA for the CDR3 is TGTGCCAGCAGCGCCCTTAATCCCGGGGAGCTGTTTTTT. Translation: CASSALNPGELFF.

This clonotype is termed medium-sized. The chain couples TRBV11-2 to TRBJ2-5; no firm D call. The germline V gene has CDR1 SGHAT and CDR2 FQNNGV. This CDR3 is 14 amino acids long. The V gene lost 5 bases and the J gene lost 0 bases, with 10 bases spanning the gap. The CDR3 nucleotides read TGTGCCAGCAGCCCAGAATTGTACCAAGAGACCCAGTACTTC. Encoded protein: CASSPELYQETQYF. Full variable domain (remainder filled in from reference TRBV11-2 and TRBJ2-5): EAGVAQSPRYKIIEKRQSVAFWCNPISGHATLYWYQQILGQGPKLLIQFQNNGVVDDSQLPKDRFSAERLKGVDSTLKIQPAKLEDSAVYLCASSPELYQETQYFGPGTRLLVL.